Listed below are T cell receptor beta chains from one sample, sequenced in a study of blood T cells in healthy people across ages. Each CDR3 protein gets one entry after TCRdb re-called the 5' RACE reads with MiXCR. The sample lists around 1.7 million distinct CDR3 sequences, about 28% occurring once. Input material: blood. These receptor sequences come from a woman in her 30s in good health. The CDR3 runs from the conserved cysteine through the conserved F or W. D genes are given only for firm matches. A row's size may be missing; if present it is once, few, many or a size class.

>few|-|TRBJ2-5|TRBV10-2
CASTPSSRQETQYF
TGCGCCAGCACGCCGTCATCTCGCCAAGAGACCCAGTACTTC
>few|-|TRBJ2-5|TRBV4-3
CASSPQRTGWETQYF
TGCGCCAGCAGCCCCCAAAGGACGGGATGGGAGACCCAGTACTTC
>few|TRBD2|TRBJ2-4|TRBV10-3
CAIGLAGVWEQYF
TGTGCCATAGGACTAGCGGGAGTGTGGGAGCAGTACTTC
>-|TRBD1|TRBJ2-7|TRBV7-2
CASSSQGFYYGQYF
TGTGCCAGCAGCTCACAGGGGTTCTACTACGGGCAGTACTTC
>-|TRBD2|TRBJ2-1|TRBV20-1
CSASALSEAGVENEQFF
TGCAGTGCTAGCGCCTTAAGTGAAGCGGGAGTTGAAAATGAGCAGTTCTTC
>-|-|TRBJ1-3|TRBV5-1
CASSLDGTSGNTIYF
TGCGCCAGCAGCTTGGACGGAACCTCTGGAAACACCATATATTTT
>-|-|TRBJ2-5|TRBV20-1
CSARRGGVAEQETQYF
TGCAGTGCACGAAGGGGGGGCGTGGCGGAACAAGAGACCCAGTACTTC
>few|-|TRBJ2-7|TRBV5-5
CASTLARGTYYEQYF
TGTGCCAGCACCCTCGCCCGAGGGACATACTACGAGCAGTACTTC
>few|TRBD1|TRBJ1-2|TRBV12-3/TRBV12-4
CASSFRGKEGYTF
TGTGCCAGCAGTTTCAGGGGGAAGGAAGGCTACACCTTC
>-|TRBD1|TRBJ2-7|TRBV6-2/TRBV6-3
CASSFPGQPYEQYF
TGTGCCAGCAGTTTCCCGGGACAGCCCTACGAGCAGTACTTC
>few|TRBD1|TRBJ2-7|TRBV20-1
CSARYLRGQGHEQYF
TGCAGTGCTAGATACCTCAGGGGACAGGGCCACGAGCAGTACTTC
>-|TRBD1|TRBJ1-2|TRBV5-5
CVSSQPHRGSRIGYTF
TGTGTCAGCAGTCAACCGCACAGGGGGTCACGGATAGGCTACACCTTC
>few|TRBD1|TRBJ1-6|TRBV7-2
CASSLDRGLSPLHF
TGTGCCAGCAGCTTAGACAGGGGGCTTTCACCCCTCCACTTT
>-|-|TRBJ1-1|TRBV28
CASSPAGPNEAFF
TGTGCCAGCAGCCCTGCGGGACCGAATGAAGCTTTCTTT
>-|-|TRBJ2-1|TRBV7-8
CASSPPGAGASYNEQFF
TGTGCCAGCAGCCCCCCGGGGGCGGGAGCCTCCTACAATGAGCAGTTCTTC
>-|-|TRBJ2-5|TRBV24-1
CATSDPGQGMYGETQYF
TGTGCCACCAGTGACCCTGGTCAGGGAATGTATGGTGAGACCCAGTACTTC
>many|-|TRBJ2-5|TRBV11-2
CASSPNSVIETQYF
TGTGCCAGCAGTCCTAATTCGGTAATAGAGACCCAGTACTTC
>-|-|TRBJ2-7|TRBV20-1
CSATGRTEQYF
TGCAGTGCTACGGGGCGAACCGAGCAGTACTTC
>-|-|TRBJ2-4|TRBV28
CASFPGYNEQYF
TGTGCCAGCTTTCCAGGGTACAATGAGCAGTACTTC
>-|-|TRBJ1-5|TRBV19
CASKAAGWPQHF
TGTGCCAGTAAGGCGGCCGGGTGGCCCCAGCATTTT
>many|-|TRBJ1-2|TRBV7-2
CASSLGVLYGYTF
TGTGCCAGCAGCTTAGGGGTCCTCTATGGCTACACCTTC
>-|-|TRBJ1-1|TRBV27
CGSGIRESTEAFF
TGTGGCAGCGGAATCAGGGAGAGCACTGAAGCTTTCTTT
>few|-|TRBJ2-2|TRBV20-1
CSARPLRGGNTGELFF
TGCAGTGCTAGGCCCCTACGAGGGGGGAACACCGGGGAGCTGTTTTTT
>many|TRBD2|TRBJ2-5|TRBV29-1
CSVDPRAAGVRETQYF
TGCAGCGTTGACCCCAGGGCAGCGGGAGTGAGGGAGACCCAGTACTTC
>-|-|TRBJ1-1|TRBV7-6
CASSLGDTMNTEAFF
TGTGCCAGCAGCTTAGGGGACACCATGAACACTGAAGCTTTCTTT
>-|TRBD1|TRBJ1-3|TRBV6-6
CASNRQGSGNTIYF
TGTGCCAGCAACAGACAGGGTTCTGGAAACACCATATATTTT
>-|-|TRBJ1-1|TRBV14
CASSQVYLNTEAFF
TGTGCCAGCAGCCAAGTTTACTTGAACACTGAAGCTTTCTTT
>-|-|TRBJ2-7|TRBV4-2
CASSQGTGTQVYEQYF
TGTGCCAGCAGCCAGGGTACCGGGACCCAGGTCTACGAGCAGTACTTC
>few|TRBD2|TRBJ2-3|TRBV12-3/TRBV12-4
CASFLAGRSTDTQYF
TGTGCCAGTTTCCTAGCGGGGAGATCCACAGATACGCAGTATTTT
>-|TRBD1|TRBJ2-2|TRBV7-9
CASSARTGKNTGELFF
TGTGCCAGCAGCGCAAGGACAGGGAAAAACACCGGGGAGCTGTTTTTT
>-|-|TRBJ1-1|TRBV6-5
CASSYWGQKNTEAFF
TGCGCCAGCAGTTACTGGGGACAAAAGAACACTGAAGCTTTCTTT
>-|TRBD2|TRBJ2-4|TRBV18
CASSAQIAGGVSANNEQYF
TGTGCCAGCTCAGCCCAAATAGCGGGAGGGGTATCAGCTAACAATGAGCAGTACTTC
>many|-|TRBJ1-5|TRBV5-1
CASSLIGYSNQPQHF
TGCGCCAGCAGCTTGATCGGATATAGCAATCAGCCCCAGCATTTT
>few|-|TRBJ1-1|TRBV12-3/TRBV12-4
CASRAQVNTEAFF
TGTGCCAGCAGGGCACAGGTGAACACTGAAGCTTTCTTT
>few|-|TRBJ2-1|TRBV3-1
CASSHEGVGYNEQFF
TGTGCCAGCAGCCACGAGGGGGTGGGCTACAATGAGCAGTTCTTC
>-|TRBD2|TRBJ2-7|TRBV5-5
CASSLVASGLLSAYEQYF
TGTGCCAGCAGCTTGGTGGCTAGCGGGCTCCTTTCCGCCTACGAGCAGTACTTC
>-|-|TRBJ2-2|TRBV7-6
CASSRNGLAENTGELFF
TGTGCCAGCAGCCGCAATGGTTTAGCGGAGAACACCGGGGAGCTGTTTTTT
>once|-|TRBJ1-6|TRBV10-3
CAISENPFSPLHF
TGTGCCATCAGTGAGAACCCTTTTTCACCCCTCCACTTT
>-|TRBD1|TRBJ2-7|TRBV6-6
CASSYKLGQDSYEQYF
TGTGCCAGCAGTTACAAATTGGGACAGGACTCCTACGAGCAGTACTTC
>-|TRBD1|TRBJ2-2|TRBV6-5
CASSRTGVTGELFF
TGTGCCAGCAGCCGGACAGGGGTTACCGGGGAGCTGTTTTTT
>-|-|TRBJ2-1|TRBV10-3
CAISDPSVGNEQFF
TGTGCCATCAGTGACCCTAGCGTGGGAAATGAGCAGTTCTTC
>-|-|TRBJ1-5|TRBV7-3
CVSSIYPGDQPQHF
TGTGTCAGCAGCATCTACCCCGGGGATCAGCCCCAGCATTTT
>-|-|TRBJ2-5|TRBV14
CASSQDRSSYRETQYF
TGTGCCAGCAGCCAAGATCGGTCTAGCTACCGTGAGACCCAGTACTTC
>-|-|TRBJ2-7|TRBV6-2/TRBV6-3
CASSPTPLYEQYF
TGTGCCAGCAGTCCCACGCCGCTCTACGAGCAGTACTTC
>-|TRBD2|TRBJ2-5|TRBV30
CAWSPLGTSGLFQQYF
TGTGCCTGGAGCCCACTCGGGACTAGCGGTCTTTTTCAGCAGTACTTC
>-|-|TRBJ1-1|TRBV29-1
CSVSWGAVGDTEAFF
TGCAGTGTCAGCTGGGGGGCGGTTGGGGACACTGAAGCTTTCTTT
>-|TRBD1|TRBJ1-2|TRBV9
CASSPLDRGIYYGHTF
TGTGCCAGCAGCCCTCTGGACAGGGGGATCTACTATGGCCACACCTTC
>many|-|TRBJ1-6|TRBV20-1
CSARDALIIDSPLHF
TGCAGTGCTAGAGATGCACTCATTATCGACTCACCCCTCCACTTT
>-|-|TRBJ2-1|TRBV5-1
CASSSIAASSYSEQFF
TGCGCCAGCAGCTCTATAGCGGCTAGCTCCTACAGTGAGCAGTTCTTC
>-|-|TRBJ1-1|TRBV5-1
CASSLVGRGFSEAFF
TGCGCCAGCAGCTTGGTGGGCAGGGGATTCTCTGAAGCTTTCTTT
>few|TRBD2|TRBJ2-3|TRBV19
CASKGPGLASTDTQYF
TGTGCCAGTAAGGGCCCGGGACTAGCGTCCACAGATACGCAGTATTTT
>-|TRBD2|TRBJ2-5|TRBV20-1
CSARAPLAGVQETQYF
TGCAGTGCTAGAGCCCCACTAGCGGGAGTCCAAGAGACCCAGTACTTC
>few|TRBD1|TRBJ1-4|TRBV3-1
CASSQDRSGGKLFF
TGTGCCAGCAGCCAAGATCGGTCAGGGGGAAAACTGTTTTTT
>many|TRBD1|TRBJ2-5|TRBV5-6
CASSLTGAKETQYF
TGTGCCAGCAGCTTGACAGGGGCGAAAGAGACCCAGTACTTC
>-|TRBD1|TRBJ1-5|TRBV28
CASSLAGSQGRGQPQHF
TGTGCCAGCAGTTTAGCTGGATCACAGGGGAGAGGCCAGCCCCAGCATTTT
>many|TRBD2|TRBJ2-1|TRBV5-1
CASSSSGTSGDNEQFF
TGCGCCAGCAGCTCCTCCGGGACTAGCGGGGACAATGAGCAGTTCTTC
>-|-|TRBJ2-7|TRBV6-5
CASSRVRYNYEQYF
TGTGCCAGCAGCCGCGTCCGTTATAACTACGAGCAGTACTTC
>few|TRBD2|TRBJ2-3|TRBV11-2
CASSSLLTAGEADTQYF
TGTGCCAGCAGCTCCCTCCTCACGGCGGGAGAGGCAGATACGCAGTATTTT